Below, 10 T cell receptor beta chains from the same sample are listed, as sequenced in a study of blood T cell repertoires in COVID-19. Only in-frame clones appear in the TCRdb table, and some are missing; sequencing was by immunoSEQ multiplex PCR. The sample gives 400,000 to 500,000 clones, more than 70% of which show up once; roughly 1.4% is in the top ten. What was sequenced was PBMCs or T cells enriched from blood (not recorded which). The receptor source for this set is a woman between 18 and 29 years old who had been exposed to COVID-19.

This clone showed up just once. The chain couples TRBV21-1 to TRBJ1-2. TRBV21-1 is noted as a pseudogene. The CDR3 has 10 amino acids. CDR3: CASSPMGYTF. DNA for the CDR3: TGTGCCAGCAGCCCTATGGGCTACACCTTC.

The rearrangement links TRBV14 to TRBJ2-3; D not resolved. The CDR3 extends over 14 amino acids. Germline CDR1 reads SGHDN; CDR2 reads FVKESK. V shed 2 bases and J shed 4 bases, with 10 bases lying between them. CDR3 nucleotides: TGTGCCAGCAGCCAATTCGCTCGGGCAGATACGCAGTATTTT. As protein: CASSQFARADTQYF.

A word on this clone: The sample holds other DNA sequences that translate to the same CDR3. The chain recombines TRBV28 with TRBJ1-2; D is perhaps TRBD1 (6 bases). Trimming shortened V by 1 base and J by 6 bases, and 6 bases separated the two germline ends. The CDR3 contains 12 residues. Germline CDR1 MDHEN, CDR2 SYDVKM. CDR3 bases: TGTGCCAGCAGTTTATCAGGGGATGGCTACACCTTC. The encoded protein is CASSLSGDGYTF.

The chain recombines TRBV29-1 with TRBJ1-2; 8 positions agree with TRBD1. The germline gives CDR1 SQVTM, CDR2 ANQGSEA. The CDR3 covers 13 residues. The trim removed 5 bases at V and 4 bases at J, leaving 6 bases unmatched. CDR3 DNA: TGCAGCGTTCCCGGGACAGGCTTCTATGGCTACACCTTC. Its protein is CSVPGTGFYGYTF.

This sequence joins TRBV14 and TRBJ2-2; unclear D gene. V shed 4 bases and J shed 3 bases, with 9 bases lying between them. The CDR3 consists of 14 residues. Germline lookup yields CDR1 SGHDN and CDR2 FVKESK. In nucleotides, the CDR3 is TGTGCCAGCAGCCGTCAGGTCTACACCGGGGAGCTGTTTTTT. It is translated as CASSRQVYTGELFF.

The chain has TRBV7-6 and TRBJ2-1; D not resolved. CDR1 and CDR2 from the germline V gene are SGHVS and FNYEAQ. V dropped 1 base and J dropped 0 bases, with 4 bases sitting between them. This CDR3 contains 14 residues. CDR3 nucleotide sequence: TGTGCCAGCAGCTTAGTCGGCTCCTACAATGAGCAGTTCTTC. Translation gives CASSLVGSYNEQFF. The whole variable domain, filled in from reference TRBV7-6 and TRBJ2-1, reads GAGVSQSPRYKVTKRGQDVALRCDPISGHVSLYWYRQALGQGPEFLTYFNYEAQQDKSGLPNDRFSAERPEGSISTLTIQRTEQRDSAMYRCASSLVGSYNEQFFGPGTRLTVL.

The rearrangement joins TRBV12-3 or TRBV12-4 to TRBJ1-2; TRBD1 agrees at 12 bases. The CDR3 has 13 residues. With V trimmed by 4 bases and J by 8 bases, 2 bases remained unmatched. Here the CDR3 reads CASSSGTGGGYTF. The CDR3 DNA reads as TGTGCCAGCAGTTCCGGGACAGGGGGCGGCTACACCTTC.

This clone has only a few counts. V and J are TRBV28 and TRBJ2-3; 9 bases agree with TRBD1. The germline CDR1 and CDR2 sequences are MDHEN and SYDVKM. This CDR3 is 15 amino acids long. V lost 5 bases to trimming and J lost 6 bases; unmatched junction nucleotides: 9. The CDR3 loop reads CASSITGTGYDTQYF. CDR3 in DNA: TGTGCCAGCAGTATTACCGGGACAGGGTACGATACGCAGTATTTT. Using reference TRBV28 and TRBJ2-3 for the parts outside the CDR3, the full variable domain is DVKVTQSSRYLVKRTGEKVFLECVQDMDHENMFWYRQDPGLGLRLIYFSYDVKMKEKGDIPEGYSVSREKKERFSLILESASTNQTSMYLCASSITGTGYDTQYFGPGTRLTVL.

CDR3 nucleotide sequence: TGTGCCAGCAGTTACCCCGGGACAGGTGAAAAACTGTTTTTT. It is translated as CASSYPGTGEKLFF. This sequence joins TRBV6-2 or TRBV6-3 and TRBJ1-4; TRBD1 matches at 8 bases. Germline trimming cut 2 bases from V and 7 bases from J; bases unmatched to any gene: 3. The CDR3 is made up of 14 amino acids. Germline V gene lookup returns CDR1 MNHEY and CDR2 SVGEGT.

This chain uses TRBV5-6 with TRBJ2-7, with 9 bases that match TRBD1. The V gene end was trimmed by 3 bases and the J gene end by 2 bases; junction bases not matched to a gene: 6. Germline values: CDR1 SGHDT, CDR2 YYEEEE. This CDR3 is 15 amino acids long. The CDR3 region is CASSWLGQGPYEQYF. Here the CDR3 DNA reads TGTGCCAGCAGCTGGTTGGGACAGGGCCCCTACGAGCAGTACTTC.